This T cell receptor (beta chain) was captured in a study of T cells in Graves' hyperthyroidism and ophthalmopathy. In its sample, this clonotype was seen many times. Diagnoses were established using clinical symptoms, serum thyroxine and TRAb, thyroid ultrasound and orbital computed tomography. V was clipped by 2 bases and J by 8 bases, with 6 bases between them. There are 12 residues in the CDR3. From germline, CDR1 is KGHDR and CDR2 SFDVKD. Template material for amplifying TCR beta CDR3 regions consisted of RNA transcripts. A set of HTBI primers served as the primers for a first-round RT-PCR of the TCR CDR3. Using its own MiXCR run on the multiplex PCR reads, TCRdb lists one record per CDR3 protein. The sample has over 650,000 distinct CDR3 sequences; about 17% are singletons.

The sequenced material came from blood. The rearrangement joins TRBV24-1 to TRBJ2-1; D unresolved. This clonotype was sampled from a man younger than 35 with Graves' hyperthyroidism. CDR3 amino acids: CATSDWVHEQFF. CDR3 nucleotide sequence: TGTGCCACCAGTGATTGGGTTCATGAGCAGTTCTTC.